This T cell receptor (beta chain) was obtained from a study of blood T cell repertoires in COVID-19. At the level of the study: There were acute and convalescent COVID-19 samples, and they came from the United States, Italy and Spain. The cDNA or gDNA used as material had been derived from T cells, B-cell-depleted T cells, or PBMCs.

From germline, CDR1 is SNHLY and CDR2 FYNNEI. Deletions cut 8 bases from V and 4 bases from J, with 11 bases between. This CDR3 is 12 amino acids long. Original methodology: Reference gene primer amplification gave nucleated cell count estimates. TCRdb's table, derived via immunoSEQ multiplex PCR, lists solely in-frame clones and lacks some. The V and J calls and the clone size are those of that table, but D and trimming were determined from the DNA. The sample contains over 300,000 clones, over 70% of which appear only once. The chain uses TRBV2 and TRBJ1-1; possible D gene TRBD1, 5 bases. The receptor comes from a woman aged 45-65 years with acute or convalescent COVID-19. The sample was peripheral blood. The CDR3 region is CASGRVSTEAFF. Written as DNA, the CDR3 is TGTGCCAGCGGCAGGGTCAGCACTGAAGCTTTCTTT.